These 28 T cell receptor beta chains came from one sample sequenced in a study of cytomegalovirus exposure and HLA in healthy donors. It was with 60 Vbeta and 13 Jbeta primers that the PCR ran. Libraries were prepared by immunoSEQ multiplex PCR; TCRdb keeps only in-frame clonotypes and omits some of them. The profile covers roughly 98,000 clones, with 60% to 80% appearing a single time and 3.4% taken by the ten largest. Sequencing used PBMCs. The receptor set was obtained from a man aged 40-49 years in good health and CMV-seronegative.

The J gene is TRBJ1-1, the V gene TRBV7-2; no definite D call. CDR1 SGHTA and CDR2 FQGNSA come from the germline V gene. This CDR3 contains 13 residues. V lost 0 bases and J 6 bases, leaving 8 bases between the germline ends. CDR3 sequence: CASSLAAASEAFF. CDR3 bases: TGTGCCAGCAGCTTAGCGGCGGCATCTGAAGCTTTCTTT.

The V gene is TRBV30, the J gene TRBJ1-5, with a possible D match to TRBD1 (5 bases). The CDR3 sequence is 14 residues long. The ends were cut back, 7 bases at V and 3 bases at J, with 16 bases in the middle. Germline CDR1 GTSNPN, CDR2 SVGIG (reference sequence). CDR3 region: CASSGGDNNQPQHF. DNA of the CDR3: TGTGCCTCCTCGGGGGGAGATAACAATCAGCCCCAGCATTTT.

The CDR3 DNA follows: TGCGCCAGCAGTCGACAGGGCGTGAACACTGAAGCTTTCTTT. The encoded protein is CASSRQGVNTEAFF. The V and J genes are TRBV10-2 and TRBJ1-1; 7 bases fit TRBD1. This CDR3 region has 14 residues. After removal of 5 bases from V and 0 bases from J, the junction contained 3 bases not matched to a gene. Germline V gives CDR1 WSHSY, CDR2 SAAADI.

This chain links TRBV19 with TRBJ2-3; 12 bases align to TRBD2. Germline CDR1 and CDR2: LNHDA and SQIVND (reference sequence). This CDR3 is built from 16 residues. Unmatched junction bases numbered 7, after V lost 5 bases and J lost 4 bases. The CDR3 region has the DNA TGTGCCAGTAGTTTATCGACTAGCGGGAGCCCAGATACGCAGTATTTT. It translates to CASSLSTSGSPDTQYF. The full variable domain, its missing parts supplied by reference TRBV19 and TRBJ2-3, is DGGITQSPKYLFRKEGQNVTLSCEQNLNHDAMYWYRQDPGQGLRLIYYSQIVNDFQKGDIAEGYSVSREKKESFPLTVTSAQKNPTAFYLCASSLSTSGSPDTQYFGPGTRLTVL.

The chain carries TRBV5-6 and TRBJ2-2, with TRBD2 identical over 9 bases. This CDR3 comprises 15 residues. Per germline, CDR1 SGHDT and CDR2 YYEEEE. Trimming at V came to 4 bases and at J to 1 base, leaving 2 bases not matched to a gene. DNA for the CDR3: TGTGCCAGCAGCCTGACTAGCGGGAACACCGGGGAGCTGTTTTTT. Protein sequence: CASSLTSGNTGELFF.

The CDR3 nucleotides read TGTGCCAGCAGCCAAGATGGTAGCGGGGGGGCCGGAAAACAGTTCTTC. Amino acids: CASSQDGSGGAGKQFF. The chain is built from TRBV4-2 and TRBJ2-1, with 11 bases that match TRBD2. Looked up from germline, CDR1 is LGHNA and CDR2 is YNFKEQ. After removal of 0 bases from V and 13 bases from J, the junction contained 11 bases not matched to a gene. The length of the CDR3 is 16 residues.

V usage is TRBV2 and J usage is TRBJ2-7; no reliable D call. In germline, CDR1 is SNHLY, CDR2 FYNNEI. The CDR3 consists of 14 residues. The ends were cut back, 4 bases at V and 0 bases at J, with 10 bases in the middle. CDR3 in amino acids: CASSGDSSSYEQYF. CDR3 sequence (DNA): TGTGCCAGCAGTGGTGACTCCAGCTCCTACGAGCAGTACTTC.

The chain is built from TRBV2 and TRBJ2-1; TRBD1 matches 9 bases. The germline gives CDR1 SNHLY, CDR2 FYNNEI. The J segment lost 5 bases and the V segment lost 3 bases, leaving 5 bases of the junction unmatched. The CDR3 consists of 15 residues. DNA of the CDR3: TGTGCCAGCAGTGACCAGGGACAGGGCGACAATGAGCAGTTCTTC. Translated: CASSDQGQGDNEQFF.

This clone was picked up a small number of times. This rearrangement joins TRBV2 to TRBJ2-7; 9 bases are a match to TRBD1. Germline CDR1 reads SNHLY; CDR2 reads FYNNEI. The V gene end was trimmed by 8 bases and the J gene end by 6 bases; junction bases not matched to a gene: 11. There are 14 residues in the CDR3. CDR3 loop: CASGRDDRGGEQYF. DNA for the CDR3: TGTGCCAGCGGGAGAGATGACAGGGGGGGCGAGCAGTACTTC.

This clone occurred a few times. The chain joins TRBV11-2 to TRBJ2-1; D might be TRBD1 (5 bases). Trimming shortened V by 4 bases and J by 9 bases, and 19 bases separated the two germline ends. CDR3 length equals 15 residues. Germline assignment: CDR1 SGHAT and CDR2 FQNNGV. The CDR3 coding sequence is TGTGCCAGCAGCTCTACAGGCCGCGAAGGACCTGAGCAGTTCTTC. Amino acid sequence: CASSSTGREGPEQFF.

The J gene is TRBJ1-1, the V gene TRBV7-2; D is possibly TRBD1 (6 bases). V dropped 4 bases and J dropped 5 bases, with 11 bases sitting between them. This CDR3 contains 13 residues. The V gene's germline CDR1 is SGHTA and CDR2 FQGNSA. CDR3 DNA: TGTGCCAGCAGCTGGGGCGGACAGACTGAAGCTTTCTTT. Translating it yields CASSWGGQTEAFF.

The chain joins TRBV5-6 to TRBJ2-7, with D possibly being TRBD2 (7 bases). The germline gives CDR1 SGHDT, CDR2 YYEEEE. The V and J ends lost 0 bases and 9 bases respectively, with 10 bases between them. The CDR3 covers 12 residues. CDR3 in amino acids: CASSLGGGGQYF. The DNA of the CDR3 is TGTGCCAGCAGCTTGGGGGGGGGCGGGCAGTACTTC.

The genes are TRBV2 and TRBJ2-7; a possible D gene is TRBD1 (6 bases). This CDR3 has 15 amino acids. V was clipped by 4 bases and J by 0 bases, with 13 bases between them. The germline CDR1 and CDR2 sequences are SNHLY and FYNNEI. CDR3 sequence (DNA): TGTGCCAGCAGTGGTACAGGGAAGAGCTCCTACGAGCAGTACTTC. Its protein is CASSGTGKSSYEQYF.

This chain uses TRBV21-1 with TRBJ1-3; the table's D call TRBD1 went unverified against the DNA. TRBV21-1 is marked as a pseudogene. The CDR3 is made up of 16 amino acids. CDR3 sequence reads: CASSKEVGDRGNTIYF. As DNA, the CDR3 is TGTGCCAGCAGCAAAGAGGTAGGAGACAGGGGAAACACCATATATTTT.

The chain recombines TRBV6-5 with TRBJ1-1; unclear D gene. CDR1 and CDR2 from the germline V gene are MNHEY and SVGAGI. This CDR3 spans 13 amino acids. V lost 5 bases, J lost 5 bases, and 12 bases lay in between. The CDR3 loop reads CASSRRSETEAFF. In nucleotides, the CDR3 is TGTGCCAGCAGTCGACGTTCGGAGACTGAAGCTTTCTTT.

This sequence joins TRBV4-1 and TRBJ1-2; no clear D. The CDR3 is 16 amino acids. V lost 0 bases and J lost 4, with 15 bases in between. CDR1 is MGHRA, CDR2 YSYEKL, per germline. The CDR3 DNA follows: TGCGCCAGCAGCCAAGATGGGCAGGCGAACTCCTATGGCTACACCTTC. It yields the protein CASSQDGQANSYGYTF.

The gene calls are TRBV11-2 and TRBJ2-5; TRBD2 is a possible D gene (5 bases). Trimming took off 1 base at V and 7 bases at J, with 13 bases between the two ends. The germline V gene has CDR1 SGHAT and CDR2 FQNNGV. This CDR3 has 14 amino acids. For the CDR3, the DNA is TGTGCCAGCAGCTTAGCGACGGCTGGAGGGACCCAGTACTTC. Translating gives CASSLATAGGTQYF.

The rearrangement links TRBV7-6 to TRBJ2-1, with 12 bases that match TRBD2. Per germline, CDR1 SGHVS and CDR2 FNYEAQ. This CDR3 contains 16 residues. J lost 6 bases, V lost 4 bases, and 7 bases had no gene match. The CDR3 DNA sequence: TGTGCCAGCAGCTCCACCGGGACTAGCGGGCCCAATGAGCAGTTCTTC. Amino acids: CASSSTGTSGPNEQFF.

The chain uses TRBV15 and TRBJ1-6; 7 bases map to TRBD1. J gave up 9 bases and V 3 bases, and 8 bases lay outside the gene matches. Germline CDR1 reads LNHNV; CDR2 reads YYDKDF (reference sequence). The CDR3 loop spans 15 amino acids. The CDR3 DNA sequence: TGTGCCACCAGCAGCGCCGGGACAGAGGGTTCACCCCTCCACTTT. This codes for CATSSAGTEGSPLHF.

This clone was observed a handful of times. CDR3 region: CASSKDRGRTEKLFF. The DNA for the CDR3 is TGCGCCAGCAGCAAAGACAGGGGGCGTACTGAAAAACTGTTTTTT. This chain links TRBV5-1 with TRBJ1-4; 10 bases map to TRBD1. V trimming: 4 bases; J trimming: 7 bases; junction bases outside the gene matches: 7. Germline V gives CDR1 SGHRS, CDR2 YFSETQ. The CDR3 loop spans 15 amino acids.

This chain uses TRBV5-1 with TRBJ1-2; 10 bases are shared with TRBD1. The germline gives CDR1 SGHRS, CDR2 YFSETQ. Trimming at V came to 4 bases and at J to 6 bases, leaving 6 bases not matched to a gene. The CDR3 covers 14 residues. This CDR3 reads CASSGTGQGDGYTF. DNA for the CDR3: TGCGCCAGCAGCGGCACTGGACAGGGGGATGGCTACACCTTC.

The chain uses TRBV28 and TRBJ2-7, with D possibly TRBD1 on 5 matching bases. This CDR3 spans 12 amino acids. Germline V gene data show CDR1 as MDHEN and CDR2 as SYDVKM. V was pared by 5 bases and J by 5 bases, with 10 bases between. The CDR3 loop reads CASSLQGHEQYF. The CDR3, as DNA: TGTGCCAGCAGTCTTCAGGGTCACGAGCAGTACTTC. The variable domain in full, completed from reference TRBV28 and TRBJ2-7, reads DVKVTQSSRYLVKRTGEKVFLECVQDMDHENMFWYRQDPGLGLRLIYFSYDVKMKEKGDIPEGYSVSREKKERFSLILESASTNQTSMYLCASSLQGHEQYFGPGTRLTVT.

This clone has only a few counts. The rearrangement links TRBV14 to TRBJ2-5; no clear D. Germline V gives CDR1 SGHDN, CDR2 FVKESK. This CDR3 is built from 11 residues. V was shortened by 7 bases and J by 4 bases, with 7 bases between the two germline ends. The CDR3 DNA reads TGTGCCAGCACTTCTTCAGAGACCCAGTACTTC. Its translation: CASTSSETQYF.

The rearrangement links TRBV19 to TRBJ2-1; perhaps TRBD1 as D (6 bases). In germline, CDR1 is LNHDA, CDR2 SQIVND (reference sequence). The CDR3 runs to 14 residues. V was cut by 3 bases and J by 7 bases, with 13 bases left in between. CDR3 amino acids: CASSIRGTGNEQFF. In nucleotides, the CDR3 is TGTGCCAGTAGTATCCGGGGTACAGGGAATGAGCAGTTCTTC.

The V gene is TRBV9, the J gene TRBJ1-5, with 8 bases fitting TRBD1. Per the germline V gene, CDR1 is SGDLS and CDR2 is YYNGEE. This CDR3 is built from 16 residues. V dropped 0 bases and J dropped 1; count of bases not matched to a gene: 3. CDR3 loop: CASSVGQGASNQPQHF. The CDR3, as DNA: TGTGCCAGCAGCGTAGGGCAGGGGGCCAGCAATCAGCCCCAGCATTTT.

The chain combines TRBV5-1 with TRBJ2-1; D might be TRBD2 (6 bases). In germline, CDR1 is SGHRS, CDR2 YFSETQ. This CDR3 has 16 amino acids. V shed 0 bases and J shed 8 bases, with 18 bases lying between them. CDR3 loop: CASSLVGDLRVDEQFF. The CDR3 DNA is TGCGCCAGCAGCTTGGTGGGGGACTTGCGTGTCGATGAGCAGTTCTTC.

The chain combines TRBV4-1 with TRBJ2-3, with 7 bases that match TRBD1. Germline V CDR1 and CDR2: MGHRA, YSYEKL. This CDR3 is 16 amino acids long. Trimming took 0 bases from V and 0 from J; bases not matched to a gene: 3. Here the CDR3 reads CASSQEGGRSTDTQYF. CDR3 DNA: TGCGCCAGCAGCCAAGAAGGGGGCAGGAGCACAGATACGCAGTATTTT.

This chain connects TRBV4-2 to TRBJ1-3, with D tentatively TRBD1 (5 bases). Germline assignment: CDR1 LGHNA and CDR2 YNFKEQ. Trimming shortened V by 0 bases and J by 0 bases, and 9 bases separated the two germline ends. The CDR3 runs 16 residues. The CDR3 coding sequence is TGTGCCAGCAGCCAAGACAAAGACAGCTCTGGAAACACCATATATTTT. Translating it yields CASSQDKDSSGNTIYF.